This TCR beta chain was sequenced during a study of neurological immune-mediated disorders (dated by TCRdb to between 2018 and 2021). About the study as a whole: Of the 35 or so multiple sclerosis patients, some 31 had relapsing-remitting MS and 3 had secondary progressive MS. The cohort was made up of 68 subjects, consisting of around 14 HAM/TSP patients, 34 multiple sclerosis patients and around 20 healthy controls. Using UMI-based sequencing, the study compared peripheral blood TCR-beta repertoires from patients with HTLV-I-associated myelopathy (HAM/TSP), patients with multiple sclerosis, and healthy controls. The approximately 110 TCR-beta libraries covered PBMC samples along with longitudinal samples, technical triplicates, and paired sorted CD4+ and CD8+ T-cell subsets. Study-wide conclusions, independent of this receptor: Across subjects, expanded clones never shared an identical CDR3 amino acid sequence, which suggests that the TCR-beta repertoires in every group were private. Repertoires from 18 of 34 MS patients were grouped by phylogenetic analysis into a cluster of related CDR3 sequences, suggesting a possible repertoire-level signature. TCR clonal expansion was highest in HAM/TSP patients and lowest in MS patients, with MS patients falling below even healthy controls. The MS cluster showed no association with clinical or MRI features, and the authors stated that larger cohorts are needed.

To synthesize cDNA, template-switch 5'RACE was performed with a primer carrying a 10-nucleotide random unique molecular identifier so that each TCR transcript was tagged. Every sequencing run covered 15-18 subjects and yielded more than 170 million TCR-beta sequences. The RNeasy kit was used for extraction of total RNA. The KAPA Real-time Library Amplification kit was used to amplify TCR-beta VDJ regions with primers targeting the TCR constant region and the 5'RACE anchor. A first PCR added sample indexes and Illumina adaptors, and a second PCR then raised library yield. The roughly 650 bp TCR product was size-selected on a 2% E-gel SizeSelection system after Ampure bead purification. Before pooling, library quality was checked on a Bioanalyzer, concentration was measured with Qubit, and libraries were quantified with the Kapa Library Quantification kit. Paired-end 2 x 150 bp sequencing of the libraries was performed on an Illumina HiSeq 2500. To increase sequence diversity, about 23-30% phiX was spiked into each library pool. The original pipeline was this. The UMI-based MiGEC pipeline processed quality-filtered reads and removed over 75% of raw TCR sequences during error correction. IMGT germline references were used for alignment of VDJ genes, and clonotypes were defined by a unique CDR3 amino acid sequence together with V-J genes. Clonal expansion, Shannon diversity and CDR3 relatedness (CalcPairwiseDistances, ClusterSamples) were evaluated with VDJtools, and phylogenetic trees were built with CLCbio workbench. Using coefficient-of-variation modelling across technical triplicates, the study counted a clone as expanded if it had at least 8 unique UMIs. Using fastp at Q25 and MiXCR, TCRdb reprocessed the public reads and kept productive beta chains. Each entry merges the rows of one CDR3 protein and shows their most common DNA and genes. The V and J calls follow TCRdb's processing rather than the paper's. In this sample the table shows about 55,000 distinct CDR3 sequences, roughly 3.8% of which occur a single time. The ten largest make up 6% to 7% of the sample.

V is cut by 2 bases and J by 5 bases, and the space between the germline ends is 17 bases. CDR1 and CDR2, looked up from the germline V gene, are SGHRS and YFSETQ. Measured from the cysteine to the phenylalanine, the CDR3 is 16 residues long. The read is trimmed to its CDR3 DNA, 48 bases read in frame from base 1. For the unsorted PBMC libraries, 2 million PBMCs were stored in RNAlater at -80 degrees C until RNA extraction and were used to generate the libraries. The multiple sclerosis patients were enrolled in a US clinical protocol that evaluated disease progression with magnetic resonance imaging. PBMCs were separated from peripheral blood using Ficoll-Hypaque density gradient centrifugation and then cryopreserved in liquid nitrogen. By how much of the sample it makes up, this clonotype is medium-sized (0.01 to 0.1%). The specificity of this receptor is unknown. Nothing much larger sits one base from this clone, and base qualities are not available.

The rearranged chain carries TRBV5-1 and TRBJ2-1; TRBD2 could be the D gene, as 6 bases match. The sequence derives from a man aged 55 to 70 with multiple sclerosis. Sequenced: PBMCs. The CDR3 region has the sequence CASSFRGGNYNNEQFF. The DNA sequence is TGCGCCAGCAGCTTTCGGGGCGGGAATTATAACAATGAGCAGTTCTTC.